This T cell receptor (beta chain) was identified in a study of blood T cell repertoires in COVID-19. Whole-study context: COVID-19 samples, acute and convalescent, were from the United States, Italy and Spain.

This CDR3 comprises 16 residues. V shed 0 bases and J 0 bases; nucleotides not matched to a gene: 2. The germline V gene has CDR1 SGHRS and CDR2 YFSETQ. In the authors' methods: Amplifying reference gene primers gave estimates of nucleated cell counts. Generated by immunoSEQ multiplex PCR, the TCRdb table keeps only in-frame clones and is missing some. V, J and clone size reflect that table, while D and trimming were determined from the DNA. The table records around 180,000 clones, around three quarters of them present only once. This sequence joins TRBV5-1 and TRBJ2-1; 8 bases map to TRBD2. The source material was peripheral blood. This TCR came from a man aged 55 to 70 with active or convalescent COVID-19. The CDR3 is CASSLGSGSSYNEQFF. CDR3 nucleotide sequence: TGCGCCAGCAGCTTGGGGAGCGGGAGCTCCTACAATGAGCAGTTCTTC.